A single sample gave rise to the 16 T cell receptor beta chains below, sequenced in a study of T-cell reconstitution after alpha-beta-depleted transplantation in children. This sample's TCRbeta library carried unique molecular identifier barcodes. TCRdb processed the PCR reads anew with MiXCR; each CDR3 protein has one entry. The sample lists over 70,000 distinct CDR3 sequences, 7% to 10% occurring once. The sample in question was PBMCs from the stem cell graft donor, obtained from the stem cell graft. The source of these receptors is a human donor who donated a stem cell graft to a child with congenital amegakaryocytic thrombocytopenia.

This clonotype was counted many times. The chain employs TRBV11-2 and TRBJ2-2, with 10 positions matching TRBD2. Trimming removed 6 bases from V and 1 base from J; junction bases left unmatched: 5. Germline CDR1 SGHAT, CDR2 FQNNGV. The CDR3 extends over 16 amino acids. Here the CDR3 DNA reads TGTGCCAGCAGGCCGTTAGCGGGGGGGAACACCGGGGAGCTGTTTTTT. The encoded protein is CASRPLAGGNTGELFF. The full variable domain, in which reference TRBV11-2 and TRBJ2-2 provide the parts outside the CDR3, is EAGVAQSPRYKIIEKRQSVAFWCNPISGHATLYWYQQILGQGPKLLIQFQNNGVVDDSQLPKDRFSAERLKGVDSTLKIQPAKLEDSAVYLCASRPLAGGNTGELFFGEGSRLTVL.

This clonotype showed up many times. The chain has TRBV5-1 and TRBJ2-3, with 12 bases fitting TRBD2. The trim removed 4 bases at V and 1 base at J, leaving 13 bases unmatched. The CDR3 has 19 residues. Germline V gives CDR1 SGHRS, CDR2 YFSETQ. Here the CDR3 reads CASSDSTSGSVGGTDTQYF. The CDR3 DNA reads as TGCGCCAGCAGCGATTCGACTAGCGGGAGTGTGGGCGGCACAGATACGCAGTATTTT.

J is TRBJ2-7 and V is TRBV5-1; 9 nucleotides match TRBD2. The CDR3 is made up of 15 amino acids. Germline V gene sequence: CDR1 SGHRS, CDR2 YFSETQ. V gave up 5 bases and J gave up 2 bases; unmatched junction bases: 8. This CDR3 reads CASSDSSGITYEQYF. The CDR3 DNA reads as TGCGCCAGCAGTGACTCTAGCGGGATTACCTACGAGCAGTACTTC.

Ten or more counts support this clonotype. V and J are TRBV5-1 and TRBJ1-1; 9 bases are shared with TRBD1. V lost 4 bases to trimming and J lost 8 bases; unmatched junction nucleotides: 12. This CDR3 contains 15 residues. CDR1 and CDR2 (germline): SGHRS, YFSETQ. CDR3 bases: TGCGCCAGCAGCAAAGGACAGGGGCGCGGGATCGAAGCTTTCTTT. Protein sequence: CASSKGQGRGIEAFF.

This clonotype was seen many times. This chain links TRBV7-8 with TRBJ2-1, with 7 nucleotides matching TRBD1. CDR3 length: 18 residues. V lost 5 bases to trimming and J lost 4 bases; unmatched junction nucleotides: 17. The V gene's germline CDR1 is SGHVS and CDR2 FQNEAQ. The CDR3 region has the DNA TGTGCCAGCAGCCCCCCGCCCCCGGACAGGATGAGGTACAATGAGCAGTTCTTC. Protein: CASSPPPPDRMRYNEQFF.

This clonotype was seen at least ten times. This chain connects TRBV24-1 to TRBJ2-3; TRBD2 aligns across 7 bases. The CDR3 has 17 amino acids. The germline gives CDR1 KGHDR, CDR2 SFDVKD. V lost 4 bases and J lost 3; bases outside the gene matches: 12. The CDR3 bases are TGTGCCACCAGTGACCCCGAAGTGCGGGAGTCGACAGATACGCAGTATTTT. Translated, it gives CATSDPEVRESTDTQYF.

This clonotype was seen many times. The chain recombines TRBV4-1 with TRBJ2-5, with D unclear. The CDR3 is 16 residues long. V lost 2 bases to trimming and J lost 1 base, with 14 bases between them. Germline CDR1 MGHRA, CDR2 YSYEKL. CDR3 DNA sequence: TGCGCCAGCAGCCAAAGGCCGGGCAGGATCCAAGAGACCCAGTACTTC. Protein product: CASSQRPGRIQETQYF.

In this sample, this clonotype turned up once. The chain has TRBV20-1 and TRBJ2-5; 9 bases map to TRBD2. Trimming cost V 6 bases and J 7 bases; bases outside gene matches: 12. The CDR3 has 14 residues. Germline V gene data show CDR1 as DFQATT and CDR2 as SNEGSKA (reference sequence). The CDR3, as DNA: TGCAGTGCCCCACGCGGGACTAGCTCGGCGACCCAGTACTTC. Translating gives CSAPRGTSSATQYF.

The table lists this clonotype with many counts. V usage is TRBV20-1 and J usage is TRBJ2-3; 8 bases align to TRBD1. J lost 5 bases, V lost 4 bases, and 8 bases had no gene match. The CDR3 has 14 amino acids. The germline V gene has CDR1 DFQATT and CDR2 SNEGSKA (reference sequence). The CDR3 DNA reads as TGCAGTGCTAAGACAGGGGCTTCTGGAGATACGCAGTATTTT. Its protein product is CSAKTGASGDTQYF.

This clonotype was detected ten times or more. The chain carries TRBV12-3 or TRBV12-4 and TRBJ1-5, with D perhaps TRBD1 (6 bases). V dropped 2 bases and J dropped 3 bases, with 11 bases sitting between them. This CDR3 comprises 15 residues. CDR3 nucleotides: TGTGCCAGCAGTTTACGGGGGGCTTCCAATCAGCCCCAGCATTTT. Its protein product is CASSLRGASNQPQHF.

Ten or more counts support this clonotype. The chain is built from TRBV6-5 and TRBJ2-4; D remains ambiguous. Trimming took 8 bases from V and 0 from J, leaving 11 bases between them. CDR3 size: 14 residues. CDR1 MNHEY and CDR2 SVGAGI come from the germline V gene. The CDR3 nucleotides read TGTGCCAGCTTACCCGAGTCAGCCAAAAACATTCAGTACTTC. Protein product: CASLPESAKNIQYF.

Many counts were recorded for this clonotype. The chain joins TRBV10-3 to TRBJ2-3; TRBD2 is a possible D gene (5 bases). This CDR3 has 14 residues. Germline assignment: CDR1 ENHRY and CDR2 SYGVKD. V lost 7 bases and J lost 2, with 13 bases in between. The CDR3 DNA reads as TGTGCCATCAAGGCGACTATACTCACAGATACGCAGTATTTT. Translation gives CAIKATILTDTQYF.

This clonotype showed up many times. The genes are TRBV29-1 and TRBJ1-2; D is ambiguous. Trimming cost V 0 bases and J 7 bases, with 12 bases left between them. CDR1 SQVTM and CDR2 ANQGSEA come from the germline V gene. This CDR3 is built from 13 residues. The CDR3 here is CSVEEGGPAGYTF. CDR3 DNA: TGCAGCGTTGAAGAAGGTGGACCAGCTGGCTACACCTTC.

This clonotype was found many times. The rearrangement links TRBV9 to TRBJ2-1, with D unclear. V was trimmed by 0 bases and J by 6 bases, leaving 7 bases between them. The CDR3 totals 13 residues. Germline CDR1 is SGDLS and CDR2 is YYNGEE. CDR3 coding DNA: TGTGCCAGCAGCGTAGGAATATTCAATGAGCAGTTCTTC. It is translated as CASSVGIFNEQFF.

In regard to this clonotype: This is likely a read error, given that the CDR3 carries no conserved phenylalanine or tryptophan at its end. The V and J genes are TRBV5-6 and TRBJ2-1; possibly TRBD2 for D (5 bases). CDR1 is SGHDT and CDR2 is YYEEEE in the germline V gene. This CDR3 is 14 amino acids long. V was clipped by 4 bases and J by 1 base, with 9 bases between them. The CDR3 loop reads CASSPRTSYNEQFL. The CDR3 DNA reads TGTGCCAGCAGCCCTCGGACTTCCTACAATGAGCAGTTCTTG.

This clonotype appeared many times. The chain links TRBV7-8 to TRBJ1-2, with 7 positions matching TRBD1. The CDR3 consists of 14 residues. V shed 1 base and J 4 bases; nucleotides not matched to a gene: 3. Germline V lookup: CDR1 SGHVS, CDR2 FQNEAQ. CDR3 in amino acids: CASSLEGQSYGYTF. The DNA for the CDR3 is TGTGCCAGCAGCTTAGAGGGACAGTCCTATGGCTACACCTTC.